The clone carrying this T cell receptor beta chain was seen more than once but under ten times. Sequencing used immunoSEQ multiplex PCR; TCRdb keeps in-frame clones, though not all of them. The repertoire includes tens of thousands of clones, approximately 84% of them detected once, and 2.5% sits in the top ten. The data originate from a study of blood T cell repertoires in COVID-19. About the research overall: The samples span acute and convalescent COVID-19 from the United States, Italy and Spain. Nucleic acid was either cDNA or gDNA, and it came from T cells, B-cell-depleted T cells, or PBMCs.

Germline V lookup: CDR1 SNHLY, CDR2 FYNNEI. Between the trimmed V and J ends, which lost 2 bases and 4 bases, there was a span of 11 bases. CDR3 length: 14 residues. The V gene is TRBV2, the J gene TRBJ1-2; D not certain. This sequence was found in a man aged 45-60 years with acute or convalescent COVID-19. The source material was peripheral blood. CDR3 loop: CASSERGRPYGYTF. The CDR3 bases are TGTGCCAGCAGTGAAAGAGGCCGACCCTATGGCTACACCTTC.